These T cell receptor beta chains were read from a single sample in a study of cytomegalovirus exposure and HLA in healthy donors. The table came from immunoSEQ multiplex PCR; TCRdb's copy has only in-frame clones and leaves some out. In the table there are approximately 100,000 clones, roughly 75% of which are singletons. Sequenced: PBMCs. These receptors came from a middle-aged woman in good health and CMV-seronegative. Each CDR3 is given without its conserved first and last residue. Each record gives: D gene, V gene, CDR3 protein. The D gene is left open where the match is weak.

d_gene: NA
v_gene: TRBV5-5
CDR3aa: ASSPRTGLTTSGANVLT

d_gene: TRBD2
v_gene: TRBV27
CDR3aa: ASSLGGSQF

d_gene: NA
v_gene: TRBV6-5
CDR3aa: ASSYSRTTLQYEQY

d_gene: NA
v_gene: TRBV4-3
CDR3aa: ASSQDRRGANTEAF

d_gene: TRBD1
v_gene: TRBV7-3
CDR3aa: ASSRDRDNEQF

d_gene: NA
v_gene: TRBV29-1
CDR3aa: SVAGHLNTEAF

d_gene: NA
v_gene: TRBV7-2
CDR3aa: ASSLGGGYTEAF

d_gene: NA
v_gene: TRBV29-1
CDR3aa: SVSQAFQETQY

d_gene: TRBD1
v_gene: TRBV18
CDR3aa: ASSPMDRGPYEQY

d_gene: TRBD2
v_gene: TRBV5-4
CDR3aa: AGRGDTDTQY

d_gene: NA
v_gene: TRBV9
CDR3aa: ASSVDVARSGELF

d_gene: TRBD1
v_gene: TRBV28
CDR3aa: ASSGTGGSYEQY

d_gene: NA
v_gene: TRBV14
CDR3aa: ASSQLGPYNEQF

d_gene: TRBD1
v_gene: TRBV19
CDR3aa: ASSRGQVNQPQH

d_gene: TRBD1
v_gene: TRBV29-1
CDR3aa: SVRGQGANVLT

d_gene: NA
v_gene: TRBV4-3
CDR3aa: ASSQVIDYEQY

d_gene: TRBD2
v_gene: TRBV5-1
CDR3aa: ASSPTFSSGNTYEQY

d_gene: TRBD1
v_gene: TRBV5-1
CDR3aa: ASSLQTDRAETQY

d_gene: TRBD1
v_gene: TRBV6-4
CDR3aa: ASLPNSLGQENAHTEAF

d_gene: NA
v_gene: TRBV11-1
CDR3aa: ASSLWGRGRTEAF

d_gene: TRBD2
v_gene: TRBV19
CDR3aa: ASSLAGGPEEIQY

d_gene: NA
v_gene: TRBV6-5
CDR3aa: ASRTGRSSYEQY

d_gene: NA
v_gene: TRBV19
CDR3aa: ASSWGGGGTETQY

d_gene: NA
v_gene: TRBV19
CDR3aa: ASKGAGNTIY

d_gene: NA
v_gene: TRBV25-1
CDR3aa: ASSEVGTDYGYT

d_gene: TRBD1
v_gene: TRBV5-8
CDR3aa: ASSLNRGTSNQPQH

d_gene: NA
v_gene: TRBV7-9
CDR3aa: ASSLTENYGYT

d_gene: NA
v_gene: TRBV6-6
CDR3aa: ASSSTRAPWDTQY

d_gene: NA
v_gene: TRBV7-9
CDR3aa: ASSLGGLTEAF

d_gene: NA
v_gene: TRBV25-1
CDR3aa: ASSPFGGNEQF

d_gene: NA
v_gene: TRBV7-9
CDR3aa: ASSQGGIGEFDYGYT

d_gene: NA
v_gene: TRBV7-6
CDR3aa: ASSLSLPHEQF

d_gene: NA
v_gene: TRBV18
CDR3aa: ASSPVIANTGELF

d_gene: TRBD2
v_gene: TRBV13
CDR3aa: ASSPGLAESDTQY

d_gene: TRBD2
v_gene: TRBV28
CDR3aa: ASRVTSSYEQY

d_gene: TRBD1
v_gene: TRBV28
CDR3aa: ASSWGQADNEQF

d_gene: TRBD1
v_gene: TRBV6-4
CDR3aa: ASSRDRDEKLF

d_gene: NA
v_gene: TRBV5-5
CDR3aa: ASSLVGRVNEQF

d_gene: TRBD2
v_gene: TRBV10-3
CDR3aa: AISGAGVADEQY

d_gene: TRBD1
v_gene: TRBV4-2
CDR3aa: ASSQDGTGLEAF

d_gene: NA
v_gene: TRBV5-4
CDR3aa: ASSFEAATEAF

d_gene: TRBD2
v_gene: TRBV7-2
CDR3aa: ASSLGGLAGGQKNIQY

d_gene: TRBD1
v_gene: TRBV14
CDR3aa: VSSTSPGQGLTDTQY

d_gene: TRBD2
v_gene: TRBV7-9
CDR3aa: ASSALLAGGADTQY

d_gene: NA
v_gene: TRBV19
CDR3aa: ASSLDGAAGYYGYT

d_gene: NA
v_gene: TRBV28
CDR3aa: ASSPDRRELSGANVLT

d_gene: TRBD1
v_gene: TRBV29-1
CDR3aa: SVETGPDTQY

d_gene: NA
v_gene: TRBV4-3
CDR3aa: ASSQDRRGEELF

d_gene: NA
v_gene: TRBV28
CDR3aa: ASTLSNEQF